This T cell receptor (beta chain) was retrieved from a study of blood T cell repertoires in COVID-19. The overall study: Spain, Italy and the United States supplied samples that represented acute and convalescent COVID-19. The analysed material was cDNA or gDNA that came from T cells, B-cell-depleted T cells, or PBMCs.

Methods used by the authors: Reference gene primer amplification gave estimated nucleated cell counts. Produced via immunoSEQ multiplex PCR; TCRdb's table is partial and in-frame only. The V and J calls and the clone size are those of that table, but D and trimming were determined from the DNA. The sample has tens of thousands of clones, about 80% seen once. This sequence was found in a man between 65 and 85 years old with active or convalescent COVID-19. The sequenced material came from peripheral blood.

CDR3 in DNA: TGTGCCAGCAGCTTGTGGGCCTCGGCTGGAAACACCATATATTTT. This codes for CASSLWASAGNTIYF. This rearrangement joins TRBV7-6 to TRBJ1-3; no definite D call. V lost 3 bases, J lost 2 bases, and 11 bases lay in between. The CDR3 length is 15 residues. Germline values: CDR1 SGHVS, CDR2 FNYEAQ.